The following is a TCR beta chain sequence with its context. Sequencing used immunoSEQ multiplex PCR; TCRdb keeps in-frame clones, though not all of them. In the table there are over 400,000 clones, 75% to 90% of which are singletons. These data come from a study of Ad26.COV2.S vaccination and SARS-CoV-2 variants. Study information: The authors gave Ad26.COV2.S intramuscularly, either once or twice 56 days apart.

The treatment: roughly 20 received Ad26.COV2.S at low or high dose, single or two shots; a few received placebo; per-sample allocation not given. Collection of samples fell on day 63 after the first vaccine or placebo injection. Boston supplied an adult donor aged 18-55 years. Ad26.COV2.S expressed prefusion-stabilized spike from the original Wuhan strain. This CDR3 contains 15 residues. Trimming left V 6 bases short and J 2 bases short, with 14 bases between. CDR1 is MNHEY, CDR2 SVGAGI, per germline. The chain joins TRBV6-5 to TRBJ2-1, with D perhaps TRBD1 (6 bases). This receptor was taken from a person between 18 and 65 years old who received the Ad26.COV2.S COVID-19 vaccine or a placebo. The sequencing here drew on peripheral blood, taken in a trial of Ad26.COV2.S vaccine versus placebo. The CDR3 DNA reads TGTGCCAGCAGCCAGAACCGGGACACCTACAATGAGCAGTTCTTC. Its protein product is CASSQNRDTYNEQFF.